These 6 T cell receptor beta chains share one sample of origin, sequenced in a study of blood T cell repertoires in COVID-19. Method: immunoSEQ multiplex PCR; TCRdb's copy keeps in-frame clones and lacks some. The table records about 280,000 clones, roughly 90% of them present only once. Sequencing was performed on peripheral blood. The receptors were gathered from a woman under 40 with COVID-19, enrolled during active disease.

The chain employs TRBV7-9 and TRBJ1-5, with D perhaps matching TRBD1 (6 bases). CDR1 and CDR2 from the germline V gene are SEHNR and FQNEAQ (reference sequence). The CDR3 consists of 17 residues. Deletions cut 5 bases from V and 0 bases from J, with 17 bases between. For the CDR3, the DNA is TGTGCCAGCAGCCACAACAGGGACCTGCATAGCAATCAGCCCCAGCATTTT. Translating it yields CASSHNRDLHSNQPQHF.

V and J are TRBV5-1 and TRBJ2-2; 7 bases are shared with TRBD1. From germline, CDR1 is SGHRS and CDR2 YFSETQ. The V segment lost 10 bases and the J segment 5 bases; nucleotides outside the gene matches: 8. The CDR3 runs to 13 residues. CDR3 loop: CADRDSLTGELFF. CDR3 DNA: TGCGCCGACCGGGACAGTCTAACCGGGGAGCTGTTTTTT.

The chain joins TRBV24-1 to TRBJ1-5; D is perhaps TRBD1 (5 bases). This CDR3 is 15 amino acids long. Germline V gives CDR1 KGHDR, CDR2 SFDVKD. Trimming stripped 1 base from V and 2 bases from J, with 8 bases between. CDR3 bases: TGTGCCACCAGTGATTTAGGCAGGGGCAATCAGCCCCAGCATTTT. It encodes CATSDLGRGNQPQHF.

Concerning this clone itself: One end of the junction fails to match germline, which may point to a read error. This chain links TRBV4-2 with TRBJ1-5, with 9 bases identical to TRBD1. The CDR3 has 19 amino acids. The germline V gene encodes CDR1 LGHNA and CDR2 YNFKEQ. The CDR3 nucleotides read TGTGCCAGCAGCCCGCTGGACAGGGGAAGGAGCGATAGCGATCAGCCCCAGCATTTT. As protein: CASSPLDRGRSDSDQPQHF.

V is TRBV21-1 and J is TRBJ2-7; the tabulated D call, TRBD2, remains unverified against the DNA. TRBV21-1 is a recognized pseudogene. This CDR3 comprises 18 residues. The CDR3 DNA reads TGTGCCAGCAGCATATATGGCTCCGTGACTAGCGGACACTACGAGCAGTACTTC. Protein: CASSIYGSVTSGHYEQYF.

This clone has only a few counts. The chain combines TRBV4-2 with TRBJ2-2; D is possibly TRBD2 (5 bases). V was pared by 2 bases and J by 2 bases, with 12 bases between. This CDR3 is 16 amino acids long. Germline assignment: CDR1 LGHNA and CDR2 YNFKEQ. The CDR3 sequence is CASSQRGSVNTGELFF. The CDR3 DNA reads TGTGCCAGCAGCCAACGGGGTTCCGTTAACACCGGGGAGCTGTTTTTT.